Listed below are T cell receptor beta chains from one sample, sequenced in a study of blood T cell repertoires in COVID-19. Method: immunoSEQ multiplex PCR; TCRdb's copy keeps in-frame clones and lacks some. Here the sample spans 150,000 to 200,000 clones, about 88% being singletons. Sequencing was done on a sample of peripheral blood. The source is a man aged 18 to 29 with acute or convalescent COVID-19. Each CDR3 is given with its conserved first and last residue. A D gene is named only where the DNA matches it firmly. Clone size is not always given. Where it is, it says once, few, many or a class for expanded clones.

TGTGCCAGCAGTCCGGGACAGGGAGTTCCCGGGGAGCTGTTTTTT,CASSPGQGVPGELFF,TRBJ2-2,TRBD1,NA,15,TRBV6-4
TGTGCCATCAGTTCTGGGGGCCGATCAGGGGCAGATACGCAGTATTTT,CAISSGGRSGADTQYF,TRBJ2-3,NA,NA,16,TRBV10-3
TGTGCCAGCAGCTCACAGGGAACTAATGAAAAACTGTTTTTT,CASSSQGTNEKLFF,TRBJ1-4,NA,NA,14,TRBV3-1/TRBV3-2
TGTGCCAGCAGTTTACGCAACGGGGGGGCCGCAGATACGCAGTATTTT,CASSLRNGGAADTQYF,TRBJ2-3,TRBD2,NA,16,TRBV28
TGTGCCAGCAGCCCTGGGCCCCGAAACACCATATATTTT,CASSPGPRNTIYF,TRBJ1-3,NA,NA,13,TRBV3-1/TRBV3-2
TGTGCCAGCAGTTACTCTAGCGCCGGCTCCTACAATGAGCAGTTCTTC,CASSYSSAGSYNEQFF,TRBJ2-1,NA,NA,16,TRBV6-5
TGTGCCAGCAGTCTCGGGGAGAACTATGGCTACACCTTC,CASSLGENYGYTF,TRBJ1-2,NA,NA,13,TRBV12-3/TRBV12-4
TGTGCCGCCAGCAGAGATTTCAGGACAGGGGGCGCCTATGGCTACACCTTC,CAASRDFRTGGAYGYTF,TRBJ1-2,TRBD1,NA,17,TRBV15
TGTGCCAGCAGTCAGGACAGGGCTTGGGAGACCCAGTACTTC,CASSQDRAWETQYF,TRBJ2-5,TRBD1,NA,14,TRBV27
TGTGCCAGCAGCGTAGAGGGGGGGGCCATAGATACGCAGTATTTT,CASSVEGGAIDTQYF,TRBJ2-3,NA,NA,15,TRBV9
TGCGCCAGCAGCCCGGGACTAGCGGGGGGGGCCGATACGCAGTATTTT,CASSPGLAGGADTQYF,TRBJ2-3,TRBD2,NA,16,TRBV5-1
TGCGCCAGCAGCCAAGAGGGCAGTAGCGGGGGAGACAGCTCCTACAATGAGCAGTTCTTC,CASSQEGSSGGDSSYNEQFF,TRBJ2-1,TRBD2,NA,20,TRBV4-1
TGTGCCACCAGCAGAGCTCCCGACAGTATCTATGGCTACACCTTC,CATSRAPDSIYGYTF,TRBJ1-2,NA,NA,15,TRBV15
TGTGCCAGCAGCCCGGACACTCGAACAACTGAAGCTTTCTTT,CASSPDTRTTEAFF,TRBJ1-1,NA,NA,14,TRBV7-8
TGTGCCAGCAGCTTAAACTTCCAGGGGGAAGTGAAAAACATTCAGTACTTC,CASSLNFQGEVKNIQYF,TRBJ2-4,TRBD1,once,17,TRBV11-2
TGTGCCAGCTCACCACCAGGGCCGCGAGGGGAAAAACTGTTTTTT,CASSPPGPRGEKLFF,TRBJ1-4,NA,NA,15,TRBV18
TGTGCCAGCTTCAAGACAGGGGCGGACACTGAAGCTTTCTTT,CASFKTGADTEAFF,TRBJ1-1,TRBD1,few,14,TRBV5-5
TGTGCCAGCAGTTCTACAGGGGGCCCTAATCAGCCCCAGCATTTT,CASSSTGGPNQPQHF,TRBJ1-5,TRBD1,NA,15,TRBV6-5
TGTGCCAGCAGCTTACCGGGGTATGGCTACACCTTC,CASSLPGYGYTF,TRBJ1-2,NA,NA,12,TRBV7-2
TGTGCCAGCAGCCTTTATCCCGGGACAGGGACAGGAAACACCATATATTTT,CASSLYPGTGTGNTIYF,TRBJ1-3,TRBD1,NA,17,TRBV5-4
TGTGCCAGCAGCGCAGGGACAGGGGGGGAGACCCAGTACTTC,CASSAGTGGETQYF,TRBJ2-5,TRBD1,NA,14,TRBV9
TGTGCCAGCAGCTCGACAGGGGGAACTGAAGCTTTCTTT,CASSSTGGTEAFF,TRBJ1-1,TRBD1,NA,13,TRBV3-1/TRBV3-2
TGTGCCAGCAGCTCTCGTCCCGGAGATGGGCAGTATTTT,CASSSRPGDGQYF,TRBJ2-3,NA,NA,13,TRBV5-6
TGTGCCACCAGCAGAGATCGATCGGGGTACGAGCAGTACTTC,CATSRDRSGYEQYF,TRBJ2-7,NA,NA,14,TRBV15
TGCGCCAGCAGCTTGGGTGGGACAGGGTCCTACAATGAGCAGTTCTTC,CASSLGGTGSYNEQFF,TRBJ2-1,TRBD1,NA,16,TRBV5-1